Listed below are T cell receptor beta chains from one sample, sequenced in a study of CD8 T cells in ankylosing spondylitis. TCRdb itself ran the 5' RACE reads through MiXCR, one entry per CDR3 protein. The table lists hundreds of thousands of distinct CDR3 sequences, 12% of them singletons. The sequenced sample consisted of blood, either unsorted or a sorted T cell fraction (not recorded which). The receptors come from a male donor with ankylosing spondylitis. CDR3s include the opening cysteine and the closing phenylalanine or tryptophan. A D gene is named only where the DNA matches it firmly. Expanded clones are given a class, and other clones once, few, many or no size at all.

17	TRBV7-2	.	.	TRBJ1-2	TGTGCCAGCAGCCCCGGACGGAACAGAGGGGATAACTATGGCTACACCTTC	CASSPGRNRGDNYGYTF
17	TRBV27	.	.	TRBJ1-1	TGTGCCAGCAGCCGATACGATGGGGGAGGGGGGCACACTGAAGCTTTCTTT	CASSRYDGGGGHTEAFF
13	TRBV6-1	few	.	TRBJ1-1	TGTGCCAGCAGCAACCGTGTGGGGGGTGAAGCTTTCTTT	CASSNRVGGEAFF
13	TRBV7-9	.	.	TRBJ1-1	TGTGCCAGTACGACGTTAGTGGGGGAGAAAGCTTTCTTT	CASTTLVGEKAFF
14	TRBV12-3/TRBV12-4	few	TRBD2	TRBJ2-1	TGTGCCAGCAGTCCGCGGGGGGCCTACAATGAGCAGTTCTTC	CASSPRGAYNEQFF
16	TRBV18	.	.	TRBJ1-2	TGTGCCAGCTCCCAAAGCGCCAGCTCAGCTAACTATGGCTACACCTTC	CASSQSASSANYGYTF
15	TRBV12-3/TRBV12-4	.	TRBD1	TRBJ1-5	TGTGCCAGCAGTTTAGACGGGACAGGTAACCAGCCCCAGCATTTT	CASSLDGTGNQPQHF
14	TRBV10-3	few	.	TRBJ1-5	TGTGCCACCACAGCTGACAATAGCAATCAGCCCCAGCATTTT	CATTADNSNQPQHF
15	TRBV12-3/TRBV12-4	.	TRBD2	TRBJ2-7	TGTGCCAGCAGCTCGACTAGCGCGATCCTTTACGAGCAGTACTTC	CASSSTSAILYEQYF
12	TRBV29-1	many	.	TRBJ2-7	TGCAGCGTTGAGTCTGGGTCTTACGAGCAGTACTTC	CSVESGSYEQYF
16	TRBV7-8	.	.	TRBJ1-6	TGTGCCAGCAGGCCGATCGTTGGGGGAAATAATTCACCCCTCCACTTT	CASRPIVGGNNSPLHF
18	TRBV7-7	few	.	TRBJ2-1	TGTGCTAGCAGCCTCAGACCCAACAGGGGAGGGTCCTACAATGAGCAGTTCTTC	CASSLRPNRGGSYNEQFF
14	TRBV12-3/TRBV12-4	many	TRBD1	TRBJ1-1	TGTGCCAGCAGTTTAAGGGGGCAACTCCTTGAAGCTTTCTTT	CASSLRGQLLEAFF
17	TRBV9	.	.	TRBJ2-5	TGTGCCAGCAGCGTAGCCTCCCTGGGGCAGGGACAAGAGACCCAGTACTTC	CASSVASLGQGQETQYF
15	TRBV20-1	.	TRBD1	TRBJ2-4	TGCAGTGCTAGGGGGACAGGGGGAGCCAAAAACATTCAGTACTTC	CSARGTGGAKNIQYF
15	TRBV18	few	.	TRBJ1-5	TGTGCCAGCTCACCGGTGGCTGGGAGCAATCAGCCCCAGCATTTT	CASSPVAGSNQPQHF
12	TRBV20-1	.	.	TRBJ2-3	TGCAGTAACCCTGGGACCACAGATACGCAGTATTTT	CSNPGTTDTQYF
14	TRBV5-1	.	.	TRBJ1-2	TGCGCCAGCAGCCTTACAGGATATAACTATGGCTACACCTTC	CASSLTGYNYGYTF
12	TRBV20-1	.	TRBD1	TRBJ1-4	TGCAGTGCTAGTGAGGGGGCTGAAAAACTGTTTTTT	CSASEGAEKLFF
16	TRBV4-3	few	TRBD1	TRBJ2-7	TGCGCCAGCAGCCAAGATTTAACAGGGGATGCCTACGAGCAGTACTTC	CASSQDLTGDAYEQYF
15	TRBV5-1	many	TRBD1	TRBJ1-1	TGCGCCAGCAGCCTACGGACAGGGGGCGGGACTGAAGCTTTCTTT	CASSLRTGGGTEAFF
11	TRBV29-1	many	.	TRBJ1-2	TGCAGCGTTGAAGATAATCTGGTGCAGACCTTC	CSVEDNLVQTF
14	TRBV10-3	.	.	TRBJ1-5	TGTGCCATCAGTGGCGACAGCCCAAATCAGCCCCAGCATTTT	CAISGDSPNQPQHF
14	TRBV20-1	.	TRBD1	TRBJ2-5	TGCAGTGCTGGGGACAGGGGACGCCAAGAGACCCAGTACTTC	CSAGDRGRQETQYF
15	TRBV20-1	many	.	TRBJ1-6	TGCAGTGCTAGAGAATCCGGACACCCAAATTCACCCCTCCACTTT	CSARESGHPNSPLHF
15	TRBV4-2	many	.	TRBJ1-1	TGTGCCAGCAGCCAAGATGGGGGGACTAACACTGAAGCTTTCTTT	CASSQDGGTNTEAFF
12	TRBV2	many	.	TRBJ2-7	TGTGCCAGCAGCCGGGTGGGTAGCGAGCAGTACTTC	CASSRVGSEQYF
15	TRBV6-2/TRBV6-3	.	TRBD1	TRBJ1-6	TGTGCCAGCAGTCGGACAGGGCGTACGAATTCACCCCTCCACTTT	CASSRTGRTNSPLHF
13	TRBV11-2	.	TRBD1	TRBJ1-3	TGTGCCAGCAGCTTCGGGACAGGGAGCGCCATATATTTT	CASSFGTGSAIYF
15	TRBV2	many	.	TRBJ2-1	TGTGCTATCTTGCGGGGGGGACAGGGGAACAATGAGCAGTTCTTC	CAILRGGQGNNEQFF
15	TRBV5-1	.	.	TRBJ1-1	TGCGCCAGCAGCTTGGCCAGCGGACAGTACACTGAAGCTTTCTTT	CASSLASGQYTEAFF
13	TRBV27	.	TRBD1	TRBJ1-1	TGTGCCAGCAGTTTCCATCGACAGGGAACAGCTTTCTTT	CASSFHRQGTAFF
14	TRBV28	few	.	TRBJ2-5	TGTGCCAGCAAGAAGGGACTCTACCAAGAGACCCAGTACTTC	CASKKGLYQETQYF
13	TRBV7-3	few	.	TRBJ2-1	TGTGCCAGCAGCTTAATGGGGCACAATGAGCAGTTCTTC	CASSLMGHNEQFF
15	TRBV7-9	.	.	TRBJ2-1	TGTGCCAGCAGCTCACACAACGGGAGAGGTAATGAGCAGTTCTTC	CASSSHNGRGNEQFF
16	TRBV5-1	few	.	TRBJ2-2	TGCGCCAGCAGCATGGCGGGTCCCCGGGGCACCGGGGAGCTGTTTTTT	CASSMAGPRGTGELFF
16	TRBV7-2	few	.	TRBJ1-1	TGTGCCAGCAGCTTGGGGCCAAGGGCCGGAGAAAGCGAAGCTTTCTTT	CASSLGPRAGESEAFF